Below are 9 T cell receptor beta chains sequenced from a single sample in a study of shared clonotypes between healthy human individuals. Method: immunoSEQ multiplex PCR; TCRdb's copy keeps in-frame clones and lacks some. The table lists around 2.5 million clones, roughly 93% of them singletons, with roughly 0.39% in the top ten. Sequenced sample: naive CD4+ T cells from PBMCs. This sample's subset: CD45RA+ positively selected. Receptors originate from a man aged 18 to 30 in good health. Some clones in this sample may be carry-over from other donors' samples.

Here the CDR3 DNA reads TGTGCCAGCAGTTTTACGGCTAGCGGGACAGGGGAGCAGTACTTC. Its translation is CASSFTASGTGEQYF. The chain employs TRBV28 and TRBJ2-7, with D perhaps being TRBD1 or TRBD2 (9 bases each). V shed 3 bases and J shed 7 bases, with 19 bases lying between them. This CDR3 region has 15 residues. Germline V gene lookup returns CDR1 MDHEN and CDR2 SYDVKM.

CDR3 DNA: TGTGCCAGCAGCTTAACGTCAGGGGCTAGCGCGAACACCGGGGAGCTGTTTTTT. It yields the protein CASSLTSGASANTGELFF. The J gene is TRBJ2-2, the V gene TRBV7-3; D is possibly TRBD1 or TRBD2 (6 bases each). Germline CDR1 is SGHTA and CDR2 is FQGTGA. The CDR3 has 18 amino acids. V lost 0 bases, J lost 0 bases, and 14 bases lay in between.

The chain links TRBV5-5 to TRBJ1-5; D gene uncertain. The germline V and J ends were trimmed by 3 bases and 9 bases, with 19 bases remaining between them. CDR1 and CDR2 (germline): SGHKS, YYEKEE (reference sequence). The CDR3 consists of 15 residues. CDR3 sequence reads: CASSSSPVPVAPQHF. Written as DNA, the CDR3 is TGTGCCAGCAGCTCCTCCCCTGTGCCCGTTGCGCCCCAGCATTTT.

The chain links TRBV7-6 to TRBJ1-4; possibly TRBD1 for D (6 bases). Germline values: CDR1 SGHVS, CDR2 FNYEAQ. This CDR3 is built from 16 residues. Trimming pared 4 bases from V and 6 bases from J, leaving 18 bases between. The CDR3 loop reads CASSSILGRGDEKLFF. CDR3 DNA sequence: TGTGCCAGCAGCTCAATCCTGGGCAGGGGCGATGAAAAACTGTTTTTT.

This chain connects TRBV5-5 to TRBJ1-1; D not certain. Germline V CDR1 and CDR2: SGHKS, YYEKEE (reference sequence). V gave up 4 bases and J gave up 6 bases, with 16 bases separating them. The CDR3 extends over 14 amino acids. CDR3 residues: CASSRGEVGSEAFF. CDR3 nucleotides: TGTGCCAGCAGCCGTGGCGAGGTGGGTTCTGAAGCTTTCTTT.

CDR3 DNA sequence: TGCAGTGCTATGAGCTACAATGAGCAGTTCTTC. It specifies CSAMSYNEQFF. This sequence joins TRBV20-1 and TRBJ2-1; the D is unclear. Germline loops: CDR1 DFQATT, CDR2 SNEGSKA (reference sequence). This CDR3 is 11 amino acids long. V lost 4 bases and J lost 3, with 4 bases in between.

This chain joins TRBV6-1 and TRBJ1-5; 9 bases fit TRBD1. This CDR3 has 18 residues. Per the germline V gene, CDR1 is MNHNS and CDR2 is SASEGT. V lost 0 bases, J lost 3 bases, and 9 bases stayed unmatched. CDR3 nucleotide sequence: TGTGCCAGCAGTGAAGCACGACAGGGGGTTGTTCTCAATCAGCCCCAGCATTTT. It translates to CASSEARQGVVLNQPQHF.

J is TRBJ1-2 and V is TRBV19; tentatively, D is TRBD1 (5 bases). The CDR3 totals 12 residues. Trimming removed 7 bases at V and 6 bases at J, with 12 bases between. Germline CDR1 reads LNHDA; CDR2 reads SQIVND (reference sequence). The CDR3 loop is CASKGGEDGYTF. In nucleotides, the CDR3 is TGTGCCAGTAAGGGAGGGGAGGATGGCTACACCTTC. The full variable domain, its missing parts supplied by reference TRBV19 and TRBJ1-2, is DGGITQSPKYLFRKEGQNVTLSCEQNLNHDAMYWYRQDPGQGLRLIYYSQIVNDFQKGDIAEGYSVSREKKESFPLTVTSAQKNPTAFYLCASKGGEDGYTFGSGTRLTVV.

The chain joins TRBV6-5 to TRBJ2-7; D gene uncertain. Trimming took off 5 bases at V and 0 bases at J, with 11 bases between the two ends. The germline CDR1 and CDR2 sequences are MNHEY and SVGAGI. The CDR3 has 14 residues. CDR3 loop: CASSALGYSYEQYF. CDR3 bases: TGTGCCAGCAGTGCTCTAGGGTACTCCTACGAGCAGTACTTC.